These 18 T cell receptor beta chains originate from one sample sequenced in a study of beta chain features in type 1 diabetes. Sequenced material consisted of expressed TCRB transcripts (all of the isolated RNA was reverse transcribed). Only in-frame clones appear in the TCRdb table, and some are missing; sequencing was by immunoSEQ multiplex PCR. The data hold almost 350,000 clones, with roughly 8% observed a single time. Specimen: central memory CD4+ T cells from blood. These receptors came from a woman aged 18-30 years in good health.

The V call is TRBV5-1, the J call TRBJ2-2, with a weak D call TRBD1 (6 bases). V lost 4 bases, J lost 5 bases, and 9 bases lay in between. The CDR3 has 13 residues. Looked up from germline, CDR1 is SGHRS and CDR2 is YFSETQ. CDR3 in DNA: TGCGCCAGCAGCGGACAGCTTACCGGGGAGCTGTTTTTT. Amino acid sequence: CASSGQLTGELFF. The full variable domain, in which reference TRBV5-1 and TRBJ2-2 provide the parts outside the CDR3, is KAGVTQTPRYLIKTRGQQVTLSCSPISGHRSVSWYQQTPGQGLQFLFEYFSETQRNKGNFPGRFSGRQFSNSRSEMNVSTLELGDSALYLCASSGQLTGELFFGEGSRLTVL.

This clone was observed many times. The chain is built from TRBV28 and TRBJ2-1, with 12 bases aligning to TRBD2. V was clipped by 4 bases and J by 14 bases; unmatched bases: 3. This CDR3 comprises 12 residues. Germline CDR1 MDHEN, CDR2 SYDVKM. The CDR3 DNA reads TGTGCCAGCAGTTACCTAGCGGGAGGGGAGTTCTTC. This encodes CASSYLAGGEFF.

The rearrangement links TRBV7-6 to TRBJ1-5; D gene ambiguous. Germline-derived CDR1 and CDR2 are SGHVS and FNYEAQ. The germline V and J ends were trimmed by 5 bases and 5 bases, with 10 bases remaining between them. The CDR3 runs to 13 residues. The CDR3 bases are TGTGCCAGCAGCCCTAAGTCCGATCAGCCCCAGCATTTT. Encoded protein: CASSPKSDQPQHF. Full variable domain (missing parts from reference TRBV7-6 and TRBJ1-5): GAGVSQSPRYKVTKRGQDVALRCDPISGHVSLYWYRQALGQGPEFLTYFNYEAQQDKSGLPNDRFSAERPEGSISTLTIQRTEQRDSAMYRCASSPKSDQPQHFGDGTRLSIL.

For the CDR3, the DNA is TGCGCCAGCAGCTTGCACGTCGACAGCTCCTACGAGCAGTACTTC. This translates into CASSLHVDSSYEQYF. The chain employs TRBV5-1 and TRBJ2-7; weak D call: TRBD1 (5 bases). CDR3 length: 15 amino acids. V gave up 1 base and J gave up 0 bases, with 11 bases separating them. Germline CDR1 SGHRS, CDR2 YFSETQ.

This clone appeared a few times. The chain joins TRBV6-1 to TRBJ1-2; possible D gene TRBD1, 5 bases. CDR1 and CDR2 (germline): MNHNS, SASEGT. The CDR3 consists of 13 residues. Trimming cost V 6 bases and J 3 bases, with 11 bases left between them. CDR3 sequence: CASRYGTDYGYTF. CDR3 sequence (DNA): TGTGCCAGCAGATATGGGACCGACTATGGCTACACCTTC.

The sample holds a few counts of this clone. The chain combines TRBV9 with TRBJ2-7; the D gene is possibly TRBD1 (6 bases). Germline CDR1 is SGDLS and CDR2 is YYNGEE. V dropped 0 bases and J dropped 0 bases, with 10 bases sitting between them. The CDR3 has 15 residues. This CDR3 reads CASSVATGSSYEQYF. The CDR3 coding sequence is TGTGCCAGCAGCGTAGCGACAGGTTCCTCCTACGAGCAGTACTTC.

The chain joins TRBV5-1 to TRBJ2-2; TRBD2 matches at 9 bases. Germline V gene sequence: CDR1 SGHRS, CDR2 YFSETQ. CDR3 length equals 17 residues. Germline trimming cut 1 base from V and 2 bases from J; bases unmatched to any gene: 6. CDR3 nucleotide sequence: TGCGCCAGCAGCTTGAACGGCCTAGCGGGAAACACCGGGGAGCTGTTTTTT. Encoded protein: CASSLNGLAGNTGELFF. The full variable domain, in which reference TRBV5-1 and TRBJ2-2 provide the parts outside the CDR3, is KAGVTQTPRYLIKTRGQQVTLSCSPISGHRSVSWYQQTPGQGLQFLFEYFSETQRNKGNFPGRFSGRQFSNSRSEMNVSTLELGDSALYLCASSLNGLAGNTGELFFGEGSRLTVL.

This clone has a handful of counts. CDR3 in amino acids: CASSQVTGHNVGYTF. The CDR3, as DNA: TGCGCCAGCAGCCAAGTCACCGGCCATAATGTAGGCTACACCTTC. This chain connects TRBV4-3 to TRBJ1-2; D is unclear. Deletions cut 1 base from V and 8 bases from J, with 17 bases between. From germline, CDR1 is LGHNA and CDR2 YSLEER. This CDR3 has 15 residues.

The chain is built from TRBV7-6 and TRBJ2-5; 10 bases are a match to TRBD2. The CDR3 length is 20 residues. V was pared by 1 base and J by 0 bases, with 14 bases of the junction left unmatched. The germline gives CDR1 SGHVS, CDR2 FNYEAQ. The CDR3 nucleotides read TGTGCCAGCAGCTTAGTAGCCGTCCTCACTAGCGGGGCGTACCAAGAGACCCAGTACTTC. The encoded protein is CASSLVAVLTSGAYQETQYF.

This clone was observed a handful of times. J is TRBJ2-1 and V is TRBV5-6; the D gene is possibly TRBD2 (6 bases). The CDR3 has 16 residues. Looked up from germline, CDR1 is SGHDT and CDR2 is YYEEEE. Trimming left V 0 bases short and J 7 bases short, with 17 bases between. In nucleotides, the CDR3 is TGTGCCAGCAGCTTGGATGGCGGGACCTTTTCTAATGAGCAGTTCTTC. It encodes CASSLDGGTFSNEQFF. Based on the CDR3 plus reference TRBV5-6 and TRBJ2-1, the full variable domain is DAGVTQSPTHLIKTRGQQVTLRCSPKSGHDTVSWYQQALGQGPQFIFQYYEEEERQRGNFPDRFSGHQFPNYSSELNVNALLLGDSALYLCASSLDGGTFSNEQFFGPGTRLTVL.

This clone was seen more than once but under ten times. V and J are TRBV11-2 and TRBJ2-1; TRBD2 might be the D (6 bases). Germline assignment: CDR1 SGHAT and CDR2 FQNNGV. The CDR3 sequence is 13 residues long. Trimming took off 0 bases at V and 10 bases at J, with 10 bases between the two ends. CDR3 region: CASSLEPAGEQFF. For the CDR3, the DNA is TGTGCCAGCAGCTTAGAGCCCGCGGGAGAGCAGTTCTTC.

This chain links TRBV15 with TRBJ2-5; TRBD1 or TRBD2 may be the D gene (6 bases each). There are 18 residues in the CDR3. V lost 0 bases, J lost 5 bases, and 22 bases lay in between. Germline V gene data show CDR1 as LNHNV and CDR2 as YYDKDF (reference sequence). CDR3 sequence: CATSRDRTGRWGTETQYF. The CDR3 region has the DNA TGTGCCACCAGCAGAGATCGAACAGGGAGGTGGGGCACGGAGACCCAGTACTTC.

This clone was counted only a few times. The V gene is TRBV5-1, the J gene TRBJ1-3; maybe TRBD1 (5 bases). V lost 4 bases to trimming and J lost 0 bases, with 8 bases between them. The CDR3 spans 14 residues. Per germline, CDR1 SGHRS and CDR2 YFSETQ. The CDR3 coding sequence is TGCGCCAGCAGCCCGGACAACTCTGGAAACACCATATATTTT. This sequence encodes CASSPDNSGNTIYF.

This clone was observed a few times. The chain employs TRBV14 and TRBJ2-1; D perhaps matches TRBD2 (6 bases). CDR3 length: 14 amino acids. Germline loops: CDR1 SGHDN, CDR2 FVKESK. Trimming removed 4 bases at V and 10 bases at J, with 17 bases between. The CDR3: CASSPLGTPREQFF. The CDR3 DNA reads TGTGCCAGCAGCCCACTAGGGACTCCCAGGGAGCAGTTCTTC. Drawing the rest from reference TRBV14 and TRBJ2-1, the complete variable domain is EAGVTQFPSHSVIEKGQTVTLRCDPISGHDNLYWYRRVMGKEIKFLLHFVKESKQDESGMPNNRFLAERTGGTYSTLKVQPAELEDSGVYFCASSPLGTPREQFFGPGTRLTVL.

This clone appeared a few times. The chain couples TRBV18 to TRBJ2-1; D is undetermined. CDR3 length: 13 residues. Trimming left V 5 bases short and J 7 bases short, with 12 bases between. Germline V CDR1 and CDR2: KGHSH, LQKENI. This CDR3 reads CASSRSDGNEQFF. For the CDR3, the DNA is TGTGCCAGCTCAAGATCCGACGGTAATGAGCAGTTCTTC.

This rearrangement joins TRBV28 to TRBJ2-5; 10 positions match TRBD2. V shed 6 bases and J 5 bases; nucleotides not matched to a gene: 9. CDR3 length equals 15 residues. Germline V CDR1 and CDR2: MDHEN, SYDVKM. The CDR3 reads CASSPKREGRETQYF. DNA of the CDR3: TGTGCCAGCAGCCCTAAGCGGGAGGGCCGGGAGACCCAGTACTTC.

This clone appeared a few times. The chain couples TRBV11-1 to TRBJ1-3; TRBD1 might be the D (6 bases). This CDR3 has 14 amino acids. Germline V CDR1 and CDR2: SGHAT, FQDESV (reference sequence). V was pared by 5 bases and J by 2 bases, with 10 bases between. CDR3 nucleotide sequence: TGTGCCAGCAGCGGGGGCACCACTGGAAACACCATATATTTT. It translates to CASSGGTTGNTIYF.

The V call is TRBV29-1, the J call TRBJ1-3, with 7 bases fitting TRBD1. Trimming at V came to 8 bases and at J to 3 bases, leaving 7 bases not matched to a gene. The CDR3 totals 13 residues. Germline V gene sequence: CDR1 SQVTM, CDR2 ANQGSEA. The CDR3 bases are TGCAGCTTCACAGGGGCGGGTGGAAACACCATATATTTT. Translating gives CSFTGAGGNTIYF.